The 24 T cell receptor beta chains reported below all come from one sample, sequenced in a study of T cells expressing NK-cell markers. Reprocessing the 5' RACE reads, TCRdb reports a single entry for every CDR3 protein and omits DNA. This sample's clone table lists about 150,000 distinct CDR3 sequences. The source material was blood T cells: a sorted CD56 or NKG2C T cell subset, CD4+ or CD8+ T cells, or bulk PBMC T cells (not recorded which). These receptor sequences come from a woman between 45 and 65 years old in good health.

The V call is TRBV4-1, the J call TRBJ2-3; TCRdb names TRBD2, which stays unverified in the absence of DNA. Germline CDR1 and CDR2: MGHRA and YSYEKL. There are 14 residues in the CDR3. This chain's CDR3 is CASSQGIAGVTQYF.

The chain recombines TRBV7-9 with TRBJ2-2; the TRBD2 assignment by TCRdb is unverifiable without DNA. The CDR3 runs to 15 residues. The germline V gene encodes CDR1 SEHNR and CDR2 FQNEAQ (reference sequence). The chain's CDR3 is CASSPERSETGELFF.

This chain links TRBV5-1 with TRBJ2-1; TCRdb designates TRBD2, a call that cannot be tested without DNA. From germline, CDR1 is SGHRS and CDR2 YFSETQ. The CDR3 extends over 13 amino acids. CDR3: CASSLPGGGEQFF.

V is TRBV15 and J is TRBJ1-2. The V gene's germline CDR1 is LNHNV and CDR2 YYDKDF (reference sequence). The CDR3 has 17 residues. The chain's CDR3 is CATSSYPEGPAGYGYTF.

The rearrangement uses TRBV11-2 and TRBJ2-1; TCRdb's D gene call, TRBD1, goes unchecked for lack of DNA. This CDR3 contains 14 residues. CDR1 is SGHAT, CDR2 FQNNGV, per germline. The chain's CDR3 is CASTIGGRDYEQFF.

The rearrangement joins TRBV4-1 to TRBJ2-7. This CDR3 comprises 15 residues. Germline V gives CDR1 MGHRA, CDR2 YSYEKL. The CDR3: CASSQVTSYSYEQYF.

The J gene is TRBJ2-1, the V gene TRBV24-1. CDR3 size: 13 residues. From germline, CDR1 is KGHDR and CDR2 SFDVKD. This CDR3 is CATNDRSYNEQFF.

The chain uses TRBV9 and TRBJ2-7; TCRdb picks TRBD1, but there is no DNA to check that call. This CDR3 region has 17 residues. Per the germline V gene, CDR1 is SGDLS and CDR2 is YYNGEE. The chain's CDR3 is CASSVGVGTGTGNEQYF.

The rearrangement links TRBV27 to TRBJ2-7; TCRdb calls TRBD2, which cannot be checked without DNA. From germline, CDR1 is MNHEY and CDR2 SMNVEV (reference sequence). This CDR3 has 14 residues. CDR3 sequence: CASSRDYPIDEQYF.

The rearrangement joins TRBV19 to TRBJ2-7; TCRdb outputs TRBD1, but without DNA this stays unchecked. The CDR3 loop spans 13 amino acids. Germline values: CDR1 LNHDA, CDR2 SQIVND (reference sequence). CDR3 region: CASSFRGFYEQYF.

V usage is TRBV15 and J usage is TRBJ2-1; TCRdb outputs TRBD2, but without DNA this stays unchecked. The CDR3 totals 14 residues. The germline V gene encodes CDR1 LNHNV and CDR2 YYDKDF (reference sequence). The CDR3: CATSARLAVRVQFF.

V gene TRBV10-3 combines with J gene TRBJ1-3; checking the TCRdb D call of TRBD1 is not possible without DNA. The CDR3 is 19 amino acids. CDR1 and CDR2 (germline): ENHRY, SYGVKD. Here the CDR3 reads CAISEPILGQGYGGNTIYF.

The chain has TRBV3-1 and TRBJ2-1; TCRdb lists TRBD1, though no DNA is available to test this call. This CDR3 has 16 residues. Germline V CDR1 and CDR2: LGHDT, YNNKEL (reference sequence). CDR3 region: CASSPPGTGYGDEQFF.

V is TRBV4-1 and J is TRBJ2-1. Germline lookup yields CDR1 MGHRA and CDR2 YSYEKL. CDR3 length: 11 amino acids. This CDR3 is CASSQTNEQFF.

This chain links TRBV27 with TRBJ2-6; the D call from TCRdb, TRBD1, cannot be confirmed without DNA. Germline V gene lookup returns CDR1 MNHEY and CDR2 SMNVEV (reference sequence). The CDR3 totals 16 residues. The CDR3 loop reads CASSSGTGVGANVLTF. The full variable domain, rest sourced from reference TRBV27 and TRBJ2-6, is EAQVTQNPRYLITVTGKKLTVTCSQNMNHEYMSWYRQDPGLGLRQIYYSMNVEVTDKGDVPEGYKVSRKEKRNFPLILESPSPNQTSLYFCASSSGTGVGANVLTFGAGSRLTVL.

The chain employs TRBV2 and TRBJ2-1. The CDR3 consists of 13 residues. CDR1 is SNHLY, CDR2 FYNNEI, per germline. This CDR3 is CASSDRRYNEQFF.

The chain employs TRBV5-6 and TRBJ2-7; as DNA is missing, the TRBD1 call by TCRdb cannot be tested. The CDR3 sequence is 14 residues long. The germline CDR1 and CDR2 sequences are SGHDT and YYEEEE. Here the CDR3 reads CASSFGQVPYEQYF. Complete variable domain (other parts from reference TRBV5-6 and TRBJ2-7): DAGVTQSPTHLIKTRGQQVTLRCSPKSGHDTVSWYQQALGQGPQFIFQYYEEEERQRGNFPDRFSGHQFPNYSSELNVNALLLGDSALYLCASSFGQVPYEQYFGPGTRLTVT.

The chain couples TRBV3-1 to TRBJ2-3; TCRdb gives TRBD2 as the D gene, but with no DNA this cannot be confirmed. This CDR3 is built from 19 residues. CDR1 LGHDT and CDR2 YNNKEL come from the germline V gene (reference sequence). The CDR3 loop is CASSQDPLAGGPSTDTQYF.

This chain joins TRBV3-1 and TRBJ2-1; TCRdb's D gene call, TRBD2, goes unchecked for lack of DNA. The length of the CDR3 is 16 residues. Germline V gives CDR1 LGHDT, CDR2 YNNKEL (reference sequence). CDR3 region: CASSRLTSGSYNEQFF.

The chain is built from TRBV9 and TRBJ2-1; checking the TCRdb D call of TRBD1 is not possible without DNA. The CDR3 is made up of 15 amino acids. Germline CDR1 SGDLS, CDR2 YYNGEE. CDR3 sequence reads: CASSSGQSSYNEQFF.

J is TRBJ1-5 and V is TRBV12-3 or TRBV12-4; TCRdb names TRBD1, which stays unverified in the absence of DNA. The CDR3 has 16 residues. The chain's CDR3 is CASSLRTGEDNQPQHF.

This chain joins TRBV7-9 and TRBJ2-2; TCRdb proposes TRBD2, but this gene call is untestable without DNA. Germline V lookup: CDR1 SEHNR, CDR2 FQNEAQ (reference sequence). The CDR3 is 16 amino acids. The CDR3 reads CASSPGLADYTGELFF.

CDR3: CASSPNLDPAGTDNEKLFF. V usage is TRBV4-1 and J usage is TRBJ1-4; TCRdb gives TRBD1 as the D gene, but with no DNA this cannot be confirmed. This CDR3 region has 19 residues. Germline-derived CDR1 and CDR2 are MGHRA and YSYEKL.

The chain carries TRBV14 and TRBJ2-1; without DNA, the TCRdb call of TRBD2 cannot be checked. Germline V gene lookup returns CDR1 SGHDN and CDR2 FVKESK. This CDR3 contains 16 residues. CDR3 in amino acids: CASSKDWGLAKNEQFF.